This entry is about one TCR beta chain. The CDR3 runs 15 residues. The ends were cut back, 1 base at V and 5 bases at J, with 13 bases in the middle. CDR1 SGHNT and CDR2 YYREEE come from the germline V gene (reference sequence). Time point specified: 2014-2015 season, 7 days after vaccination. Sorted cTfh were non-naive CD4+CXCR5+PD-1+, either ICOS+CD38+ or ICOS-CD38-. Repertoires were generated with immunoSEQ multiplex PCR, while TCRdb's copy carries only in-frame clones and drops some. The data contain approximately 9,000 clones, approximately 80% of them singletons. The data stem from a study of follicular helper T cells after annual influenza vaccination. Study information: Across the 2013-2014, 2014-2015 and 2015-2016 vaccination seasons, some subjects were resampled.

This TCR derives from an adult who received the influenza vaccine. This chain joins TRBV5-4 and TRBJ2-1, with D possibly TRBD2 on 6 matching bases. The sequencing used CXCR5+ CD38- circulating T follicular helper cells from blood, collected 7 days after influenza vaccination. The subset was: circulating Tfh, non-naive CD4+CXCR5+PD-1+ (ICOS+CD38+ or ICOS-CD38-). The DNA for the CDR3 is TGTGCCAGCAGCTTGAGGGGCGGGGCCCACAATGAGCAGTTCTTC. Encoded protein: CASSLRGGAHNEQFF.